This T cell receptor beta chain was observed in a study of T cell responses to AZD1222 COVID-19 vaccine. Libraries were prepared by immunoSEQ multiplex PCR; TCRdb keeps only in-frame clonotypes and omits some of them. The table has roughly 130,000 clones, just under 95% seen once; the top ten hold roughly 6.6%. Concerning this clone: No antigen is known for it.

Study outcomes and limitations: Most donors were white British and more were female, and clonal diversity was possibly underestimated. Repertoire sampling occurred only after the peak T cell response. Recipients of two AZD1222 doses showed rising Spike-specific TCR breadth and depth.

The CDR3 has 14 amino acids. Trimming removed 5 bases from V and 8 bases from J; junction bases left unmatched: 8. Per the germline V gene, CDR1 is SGHAT and CDR2 is FQNNGV. The sequencing here drew on peripheral blood, taken on day 0 of AZD1222 vaccination. This receptor was obtained from an adult in good health. The chain uses TRBV11-2 and TRBJ1-4; TRBD1 matches 7 bases. CDR3 in DNA: TGTGCCAGCAGCCCAGACAGGGTCGGCGAAAAACTGTTTTTT. This encodes CASSPDRVGEKLFF. The full variable domain, rest sourced from reference TRBV11-2 and TRBJ1-4, is EAGVAQSPRYKIIEKRQSVAFWCNPISGHATLYWYQQILGQGPKLLIQFQNNGVVDDSQLPKDRFSAERLKGVDSTLKIQPAKLEDSAVYLCASSPDRVGEKLFFGSGTQLSVL.